These T cell receptor beta chains were read from a single sample in a study of T cell repertoires in cytomegalovirus infection. One entry per CDR3 protein results from TCRdb running MiXCR on the reads. In the table there are fewer than 65,000 distinct CDR3 sequences, over 15% of which are singletons. No cognate antigen is known for these TCRs. The sample consisted of CD8+ T cells from cultured PBMCs, taken from culture after CMV antigen stimulation. The receptors shown here come from a human donor in good health (CMV status not recorded). Some clones in this sample may be carry-over from other donors' samples. CDR3s include the opening cysteine and the closing phenylalanine or tryptophan. Each record gives: J gene, V gene, clone size, D gene, CDR3 DNA, CDR3 protein. The D gene is left open where the match is weak. Rows may omit the clone size; those that give it use once, few, many or a size class.

TRBJ1-5,TRBV12-3/TRBV12-4,many,TRBD1,TGTGCCAGCAGCTCCCGGACAGGGAACAATCAGCCCCAGCATTTT,CASSSRTGNNQPQHF
TRBJ2-1,TRBV4-1,NA,NA,TGCGCCAGCAGCCCGGACCCGGCCTACAATGAGCAGTTCTTC,CASSPDPAYNEQFF
TRBJ2-7,TRBV6-2/TRBV6-3,few,TRBD1,TGTGCCAGCAACAGCGGACAGGGGCAGTACTTC,CASNSGQGQYF
TRBJ1-2,TRBV7-8,NA,NA,TGTGCCAGCAGCACGACGGACAGCGCGAACTATGGCTACACCTTC,CASSTTDSANYGYTF
TRBJ2-7,TRBV12-3/TRBV12-4,NA,NA,TGTGCCAGCACGCCGACAGGTACCTACGAGCAGTACTTC,CASTPTGTYEQYF
TRBJ1-1,TRBV11-2,NA,NA,TGTGCCAGCAGCTTATGGGGGTCGGAGGAAGCTTTCTTT,CASSLWGSEEAFF
TRBJ2-1,TRBV6-1,few,TRBD2,TGTGCCAGCAGTTCAATCCCCGGGACTAGCGGGAACAATGAGCAGTTCTTC,CASSSIPGTSGNNEQFF
TRBJ2-1,TRBV10-3,NA,TRBD2,TGTGCCGTCCTAGCGGAGAACAGCAATGAGCAGTTCTTC,CAVLAENSNEQFF
TRBJ2-5,TRBV7-9,few,TRBD2,TGTGCCAGCGGTGTTGTCGGGGGGATGTACCAAGAGACCCAGTACTTC,CASGVVGGMYQETQYF
TRBJ1-1,TRBV29-1,few,TRBD1,TGCAGCGTAGCCGACAGGGCGAACACTGAAGCTTTCTTT,CSVADRANTEAFF
TRBJ1-1,TRBV6-6,few,NA,TGTGCCAGCAGTCCCCGACGAGGAGCTTTCTTT,CASSPRRGAFF
TRBJ2-3,TRBV6-2/TRBV6-3,NA,NA,TGTGCCAGCCGTCGCCCCGGGGTCGATACGCAGTATTTT,CASRRPGVDTQYF
TRBJ2-2,TRBV9,few,NA,TGTGCCAGCACCGGAGCAGTGGCCGGGGAGCTGTTTTTT,CASTGAVAGELFF
TRBJ1-4,TRBV9,few,NA,TGTGCCAGCAGCGGACCCCCGGGAACCTATAATGAAAAACTGTTTTTT,CASSGPPGTYNEKLFF
TRBJ1-1,TRBV7-9,few,TRBD1,TGTGCCAGCAGTTATCCCCAACGACAGGGATTGAACACTGAAGCTTTCTTT,CASSYPQRQGLNTEAFF
TRBJ2-2,TRBV4-1,few,NA,TGCGCCAGCAGCCTGGAGCCGGGGAACACCGGGGAGCTGTTTTTT,CASSLEPGNTGELFF
TRBJ1-2,TRBV7-2,NA,NA,TGTGCCAGCAGCCCCCGGTCCAGGAACTATGGCTACACCTTC,CASSPRSRNYGYTF
TRBJ2-1,TRBV28,few,NA,TGTGCCAGCAGTTTGGAGGGCCTTCGGGATGAGCAGTTCTTC,CASSLEGLRDEQFF
TRBJ2-7,TRBV7-2,few,NA,TGTGCCAGCAGCTTTGGGCAGGGGAGGCAGTACGAGCAGTACTTC,CASSFGQGRQYEQYF